Below, 13 T cell receptor beta chains from the same sample are listed, as sequenced in a study of shared clonotypes between healthy human individuals. TCRdb keeps only in-frame clones here, not all; method: immunoSEQ multiplex PCR. The top ten clones hold approximately 0.39% of a sample with under 2.5 million clones, 92% of them seen once. The source material was naive CD4+ T cells from PBMCs. Subset of the sample: CD45RA+ positively selected. The receptors shown here come from a man in his late teens or twenties in good health. Some clones in this sample may be carry-over from other donors' samples.

This clone was counted a few times. J is TRBJ1-1 and V is TRBV7-9; D is unclear. Trimming left V 4 bases short and J 5 bases short, with 23 bases between. CDR3 length: 17 residues. Germline V gene lookup returns CDR1 SEHNR and CDR2 FQNEAQ (reference sequence). CDR3 amino acids: CASSSKLYTKGGTEAFF. Written as DNA, the CDR3 is TGTGCCAGCAGCTCCAAACTCTATACAAAAGGCGGAACTGAAGCTTTCTTT.

J is TRBJ2-1 and V is TRBV4-2; a weak D match, TRBD2 (5 bases). This CDR3 comprises 14 residues. Germline CDR1 reads LGHNA; CDR2 reads YNFKEQ. V gave up 6 bases and J gave up 5 bases, with 14 bases separating them. In DNA form, the CDR3 reads TGTGCCAGCAGTAGCGAGTGGGCAAACAATGAGCAGTTCTTC. Translating gives CASSSEWANNEQFF.

The chain links TRBV7-6 to TRBJ1-2; 8 bases line up with TRBD1. Germline values: CDR1 SGHVS, CDR2 FNYEAQ. V trimming: 5 bases; J trimming: 6 bases; junction bases outside the gene matches: 5. The length of the CDR3 is 13 residues. CDR3 residues: CASSPRGHDGYTF. DNA for the CDR3: TGTGCCAGCAGCCCCAGGGGGCATGATGGCTACACCTTC.

This clone is a singleton in its sample. The chain recombines TRBV30 with TRBJ2-3; 10 bases are shared with TRBD2. The CDR3 runs 16 residues. Trimming cost V 1 base and J 4 bases; bases outside gene matches: 8. The germline CDR1 and CDR2 sequences are GTSNPN and SVGIG (reference sequence). The CDR3 DNA reads as TGTGCCTGGAGTGAACGTCTAGCGGGAGTCCCAGATACGCAGTATTTT. Translating gives CAWSERLAGVPDTQYF. Complete variable domain (other parts from reference TRBV30 and TRBJ2-3): SQTIHQWPATLVQPVGSPLSLECTVEGTSNPNLYWYRQAAGRGLQLLFYSVGIGQISSEVPQNLSASRPQDRQFILSSKKLLLSDSGFYLCAWSERLAGVPDTQYFGPGTRLTVL.

Worth noting for this clone: Other DNA sequences in the sample encode the same CDR3. V and J are TRBV19 and TRBJ1-3; no clear D gene. Trimming removed 3 bases at V and 0 bases at J, with 9 bases between. This CDR3 region has 15 residues. Germline assignment: CDR1 LNHDA and CDR2 SQIVND (reference sequence). CDR3: CASSIARSSGNTIYF. In DNA, the CDR3 is TGTGCCAGTAGTATTGCACGTAGCTCTGGAAACACCATATATTTT.

The chain is built from TRBV30 and TRBJ2-7; 9 positions agree with TRBD1. The germline CDR1 and CDR2 sequences are GTSNPN and SVGIG (reference sequence). This CDR3 region has 14 residues. V lost 1 base and J lost 0; bases outside the gene matches: 1. The chain's CDR3 is CAWSGDRASYEQYF. DNA for the CDR3: TGTGCCTGGAGTGGGGACAGGGCCTCCTACGAGCAGTACTTC.

J is TRBJ1-4 and V is TRBV19; 7 bases are shared with TRBD1. The CDR3 is 16 residues long. V trimming: 5 bases; J trimming: 0 bases; junction bases outside the gene matches: 6. The germline V gene encodes CDR1 LNHDA and CDR2 SQIVND (reference sequence). CDR3 loop: CASSPSGQATNEKLFF. As DNA, the CDR3 is TGTGCCAGTAGTCCAAGCGGACAGGCAACTAATGAAAAACTGTTTTTT.

The chain recombines TRBV2 with TRBJ1-2; the D is unclear. The germline CDR1 and CDR2 sequences are SNHLY and FYNNEI. V shed 8 bases and J shed 7 bases, with 17 bases lying between them. This CDR3 contains 13 residues. CDR3 in DNA: TGTGCCAGCCACGACTTCCCGGGCCGTGGCTACACCTTC. This sequence encodes CASHDFPGRGYTF.

V usage is TRBV19 and J usage is TRBJ2-7; a weak D match, TRBD1 (5 bases). The germline CDR1 and CDR2 sequences are LNHDA and SQIVND (reference sequence). V lost 4 bases, J lost 4 bases, and 11 bases lay in between. The CDR3 has 13 amino acids. The CDR3 spells CASSKQGGYEQYF. The CDR3 coding sequence is TGTGCCAGTAGTAAGCAGGGTGGGTACGAGCAGTACTTC.

Worth noting for this clone: This sample includes further DNA sequences coding for the same CDR3. The V gene is TRBV9, the J gene TRBJ2-7; TRBD2 agrees at 14 bases. Looked up from germline, CDR1 is SGDLS and CDR2 is YYNGEE. The CDR3 runs to 16 residues. V dropped 3 bases and J dropped 4; count of bases not matched to a gene: 6. In nucleotides, the CDR3 is TGTGCCAGCAGCGCGACCGGGACTAGCGGGAGTTACGAGCAGTACTTC. Its translation: CASSATGTSGSYEQYF.

The rearrangement uses TRBV10-1 and TRBJ2-5; 9 bases align to TRBD1. Germline loops: CDR1 WNHNN, CDR2 SYGVQD (reference sequence). V dropped 1 base and J dropped 5; count of bases not matched to a gene: 2. The CDR3 length is 14 residues. The DNA of the CDR3 is TGCGCCAGCAGTGAGTACAGGGGGCTTGAGACCCAGTACTTC. It translates to CASSEYRGLETQYF.

For this clone: Other nucleotide sequences from this sample produce the same CDR3. The CDR3 sequence: CASSLSTGGYTF. DNA for the CDR3: TGTGCCAGCAGTTTATCAACGGGTGGCTACACCTTC. V and J are TRBV28 and TRBJ1-2; D unclear. The CDR3 is made up of 12 amino acids. Trimming removed 1 base at V and 7 bases at J, with 7 bases between. From germline, CDR1 is MDHEN and CDR2 SYDVKM.

The chain combines TRBV29-1 with TRBJ2-2; D unclear. The CDR3 has 14 residues. Between the trimmed V and J ends, which lost 2 bases and 2 bases, there was a span of 9 bases. The V gene's germline CDR1 is SQVTM and CDR2 ANQGSEA. In nucleotides, the CDR3 is TGCAGCGTTGAAATACGGTTCAACACCGGGGAGCTGTTTTTT. This encodes CSVEIRFNTGELFF.